This TCR beta chain was identified in a study of vaccination and CD4 T cells after COVID-19. Study in general: The authors exposed cells to overlapping spike peptides derived from SARS-CoV-2, HCoV-NL63, HCoV-OC43 and HCoV-229E.

Germline CDR1 is MNHEY and CDR2 is SMNVEV (reference sequence). Trimming removed 6 bases from V and 5 bases from J, with 13 bases in between. This CDR3 region has 14 residues. Documented treatment: roughly 10-day PBMC culture with coronavirus spike peptide pools or control peptides (ViraFEST assay). Investigators obtained the unexposed donor's CD4+ T cells before the COVID-19 pandemic (2011-2018). Notes on the study in general: Relatively few convalescent patients were studied; early post-infection timepoints were not included.

The Oncomine TCR Beta short-read assay generated sequence data from the DNA of cultured CD4+ T cells. DNA came from CD4+ T cells after culture. TCRdb re-analysed the PCR reads in MiXCR, keeping a single row per CDR3 protein. Of fewer than 9,500 distinct CDR3 sequences in the sample, nearly 35% were seen once. This clonotype was seen only a few times. Its antigen remains unidentified. Sequencing was done on a sample of CD4+ T cells from blood, cultured in vitro. This chain joins TRBV27 and TRBJ2-2; no reliable D call. This sequence originates from a human donor in good health. The CDR3 DNA reads as TGTGCCAGCAGCCCACGCCCGGGTACCGGGGAGCTGTTTTTT. Its translation is CASSPRPGTGELFF.